The 11 T cell receptor beta chains given below trace back to one sample, sequenced in a study of T-cell reconstitution after alpha-beta-depleted transplantation in children. Unique molecular identifiers were incorporated during preparation of the TCRbeta library. TCRdb redid the calling of the PCR reads with MiXCR, one entry per CDR3 protein. The sample comprises fewer than 550,000 distinct CDR3 sequences, 11% of which are singletons, and 12% to 15% rests with the top ten. Sequenced here: PBMCs, mostly from graft donor cells, sampled 180 days after TCRalphabeta/CD19-depleted stem cell transplant. The receptors come from a female patient between 2 and 10 years old who had a stem cell transplant for aplastic anemia, so the T cells may come from the graft donor.

The J gene is TRBJ2-3, the V gene TRBV6-2 or TRBV6-3, with 10 bases identical to TRBD2. CDR1 MNHEY and CDR2 SVGEGT come from the germline V gene. V was pared by 2 bases and J by 6 bases, with 11 bases of the junction left unmatched. The CDR3 runs 17 residues. The CDR3 is CASSYRALAGAVDTQYF. CDR3 in DNA: TGTGCCAGCAGTTACCGCGCCCTAGCGGGGGCCGTGGATACGCAGTATTTT.

This chain connects TRBV11-2 to TRBJ1-5; D is ambiguous. Germline CDR1 reads SGHAT; CDR2 reads FQNNGV. Trimming pared 1 base from V and 3 bases from J, leaving 25 bases between. This CDR3 comprises 20 residues. The CDR3 DNA reads as TGTGCCAGCAGCTTAGTCGGGCCAGACTGCTACTGCCCCACCAATCAGCCCCAGCATTTT. It encodes CASSLVGPDCYCPTNQPQHF.

The chain couples TRBV28 to TRBJ1-2, with 7 bases matching TRBD1. CDR1 and CDR2 from the germline V gene are MDHEN and SYDVKM. V shed 6 bases, J shed 4 bases, and the junction held 11 bases outside the gene matches. The CDR3 has 15 amino acids. The CDR3 DNA reads as TGTGCCAGCAGACGCACGGGACAGAAATCCTATGGCTACACCTTC. Encoded protein: CASRRTGQKSYGYTF.

This clonotype has at least ten counts. The chain is built from TRBV15 and TRBJ1-1; possibly TRBD1 for D (5 bases). Trimming removed 5 bases from V and 4 bases from J, with 14 bases in between. The CDR3 totals 14 residues. Per the germline V gene, CDR1 is LNHNV and CDR2 is YYDKDF (reference sequence). As DNA, the CDR3 is TGTGCCACCAGCCCCAGAGACGGGGGCACTGAAGCTTTCTTT. Its protein product is CATSPRDGGTEAFF.

V and J are TRBV21-1 and TRBJ2-7. TRBV21-1 is labeled a pseudogene. This CDR3 contains 13 residues. The CDR3: CASSNRQPYEQYV. In DNA form, the CDR3 reads TGTGCCAGCAGCAATCGGCAGCCCTACGAGCAGTACGTC.

There are a few counts of this clonotype. This chain joins TRBV27 and TRBJ2-1; D not certain. V was cut by 1 base and J by 8 bases, with 15 bases left in between. CDR1 MNHEY and CDR2 SMNVEV come from the germline V gene (reference sequence). CDR3 length equals 15 residues. The CDR3 here is CASSLYLVSGDEQFF. CDR3 nucleotides: TGTGCCAGCAGTTTATATTTAGTTTCAGGCGATGAGCAGTTCTTC.

There are many counts of this clonotype. This chain uses TRBV12-3 or TRBV12-4 with TRBJ2-7; TRBD2 matches 9 bases. Germline trimming cut 5 bases from V and 6 bases from J; bases unmatched to any gene: 11. CDR3 length: 15 residues. Written as DNA, the CDR3 is TGTGCCAGCAGTCCGCACGCGGGAGGGCCGGGCGAGCAGTACTTC. Amino acids: CASSPHAGGPGEQYF.

The genes are TRBV15 and TRBJ1-1; perhaps TRBD1 as D (6 bases). The germline V and J ends were trimmed by 8 bases and 5 bases, with 21 bases remaining between them. The CDR3 extends over 15 amino acids. Germline assignment: CDR1 LNHNV and CDR2 YYDKDF (reference sequence). The DNA for the CDR3 is TGTGCCACCGGGCCAGGGGTCTTGTTAGGAACTGAAGCTTTCTTT. This sequence encodes CATGPGVLLGTEAFF.

Only a few counts were recorded for this clonotype. This chain links TRBV5-1 with TRBJ2-3; 10 bases are a match to TRBD2. CDR3 length: 14 residues. In germline, CDR1 is SGHRS, CDR2 YFSETQ. V was pared by 5 bases and J by 4 bases, with 4 bases of the junction left unmatched. The CDR3 region is CASRASGSADTQYF. CDR3 DNA: TGCGCCAGCAGGGCTAGCGGGAGCGCAGATACGCAGTATTTT. The variable domain in full, completed from reference TRBV5-1 and TRBJ2-3, reads KAGVTQTPRYLIKTRGQQVTLSCSPISGHRSVSWYQQTPGQGLQFLFEYFSETQRNKGNFPGRFSGRQFSNSRSEMNVSTLELGDSALYLCASRASGSADTQYFGPGTRLTVL.

The chain recombines TRBV14 with TRBJ1-3; D is unresolved. V lost 5 bases and J lost 1, with 9 bases in between. Germline CDR1 SGHDN, CDR2 FVKESK. The CDR3 covers 14 residues. CDR3 nucleotide sequence: TGTGCCAGCAGCTGGACCGCATCTGGAAACACCATATATTTT. Its protein is CASSWTASGNTIYF.

V usage is TRBV7-2 and J usage is TRBJ2-7; D is undetermined. CDR1 and CDR2 from the germline V gene are SGHTA and FQGNSA. The V end lost 5 bases, the J end lost 9 bases, and 11 bases lay between the germline ends. CDR3 length equals 11 residues. The CDR3 DNA reads as TGTGCCAGCAGCCTTAATTCCGGGCAGTACTTC. Its translation: CASSLNSGQYF. The full variable domain, its missing parts supplied by reference TRBV7-2 and TRBJ2-7, is GAGVSQSPSNKVTEKGKDVELRCDPISGHTALYWYRQSLGQGLEFLIYFQGNSAPDKSGLPSDRFSAERTGGSVSTLTIQRTQQEDSAVYLCASSLNSGQYFGPGTRLTVT.